The rows below give T cell receptor beta chains drawn from one sample of a study of OX40 agonist ivuxolimab in advanced cancers. Method: immunoSEQ multiplex PCR; TCRdb's copy keeps in-frame clones and lacks some. Among roughly 41,000 clones listed, approximately 82% were seen once. Sequences were derived from CD4+ or CD8+ T cells sorted from blood, sampled in a trial of the OX40 agonist ivuxolimab. These receptors came from an adult with an advanced solid tumor such as melanoma, head and neck, liver or kidney cancer. CDR3s include the opening cysteine and the closing phenylalanine or tryptophan. Fields, in order: J gene, V gene, clone size, D gene, CDR3 DNA, CDR3 protein. The D gene is left open where the match is weak. Not all rows give a size; the values are once, few, many and, for expanded clones, a class.

TRBJ2-1 TRBV5-8 - - TGTGCCAGCAGCTTGCTTGCGGAGGTGGCCTACTTTGGCAATGAGCAGTTCTTC CASSLLAEVAYFGNEQFF
TRBJ2-3 TRBV29-1 - - TGCAGCGAAAGGAAGGGGAGCCCTCAGACAACAGATACGCAGTATTTT CSERKGSPQTTDTQYF
TRBJ1-6 TRBV7-9 - - TGTGCCAGCAGCTTAAATCAGAAATATAATTCACCCCTCCACTTT CASSLNQKYNSPLHF
TRBJ2-1 TRBV11-2 - TRBD2 TGTGCCAGCAGCCAAGAGAGCGGGAGGGCCGGGAATGAGCAGTTCTTC CASSQESGRAGNEQFF
TRBJ2-1 TRBV9 - - TGTGCCAGCAGCTCCCTGACGGGATATGAGCAGTTCTTC CASSSLTGYEQFF
TRBJ2-1 TRBV19 - - TGTGCCAGTAGTCTCGCAGGGGTCGATGAGCAGTTCTTC CASSLAGVDEQFF
TRBJ1-6 TRBV4-3 - - TGCGCCAGCAGCCCCGATAGGGGGAGCTCCTATAATTCACCCCTCCACTTT CASSPDRGSSYNSPLHF
TRBJ2-5 TRBV2 - TRBD2 TGTGCCAGCAGTGAAACTAGCGACGATCAGTACTTC CASSETSDDQYF
TRBJ2-3 TRBV2 - - TGTGCCAGCAGTGAACTCGGCTACTTATTAACAGATACGCAGTATTTT CASSELGYLLTDTQYF
TRBJ1-2 TRBV6-6 - - TGTGCCAGCAGTACCGGGACACGGAACCCCTATGGCTACACCTTC CASSTGTRNPYGYTF
TRBJ2-1 TRBV6-1 few - TGTGCCAGCGGCGACCAGGGGCCGTATGAGCAGTTCTTC CASGDQGPYEQFF
TRBJ2-7 TRBV14 once - TGTGCCAGCAGCCAAGAGGTCCTGGGCCCCTACGAGCAGTACTTC CASSQEVLGPYEQYF
TRBJ1-6 TRBV14 - - TGTGCCAGCAGCCAAGCCCATGGGGGTCCCCTCCACTTT CASSQAHGGPLHF
TRBJ2-7 TRBV6-5 - - TGTGCCAGCAGTTATCTCAGCTCCTACGAGCAGTACTTC CASSYLSSYEQYF
TRBJ1-6 TRBV7-2 - - TGTGCCAGCAGCCCCCTAGCCGGGGGGGATAATTCACCCCTCCACTTT CASSPLAGGDNSPLHF
TRBJ2-4 TRBV7-2 - - TGTGCCAGCAGCTTAGCGCAGGGGCTCGTCAAAAACATTCAGTACTTC CASSLAQGLVKNIQYF
TRBJ2-7 TRBV19 - TRBD1 TGTGCCAGTAACCTTTCAACCGGGACAGGGAAATACGAGCAGTACTTC CASNLSTGTGKYEQYF
TRBJ2-2 TRBV19 - - TGTGCCAGTAGTATAGATGCGGGGACCGGGGAGCTGTTTTTT CASSIDAGTGELFF
TRBJ1-2 TRBV27 - TRBD1 TGTGCCAGCAGTTTGACAGGGCTTAACTATGGCTACACCTTC CASSLTGLNYGYTF
TRBJ2-5 TRBV9 - - TGTGCCAGCAGCGTAGCAAGCACCGAGAAGACCCAGTACTTC CASSVASTEKTQYF
TRBJ2-6 TRBV7-2 - - TGTGCCAGCAGCTTTAGCTTCTCTGGGGCCAACGTCCTGACTTTC CASSFSFSGANVLTF
TRBJ2-5 TRBV7-6 - - TGTGCCAGCGAGGCGCAGGAGACCCAGTACTTC CASEAQETQYF
TRBJ1-1 TRBV7-9 - - TGTGCCAGCAGCCAAGAGACGGACAGAGATGAAGCTTTCTTT CASSQETDRDEAFF
TRBJ2-7 TRBV11-2 - - TGTGCCAGCAGCTTAGTTGGGGACGAGCAGTACTTC CASSLVGDEQYF
TRBJ1-1 TRBV6-5 - - TGTGCCAGCTCCTCCGGGGGAATTCCTCCCGAAGCTTTCTTT CASSSGGIPPEAFF
TRBJ1-6 TRBV5-5 - - TGTGCCAGCAGTACTGACAGCGGCTCCTATAATTCACCCCTCCACTTT CASSTDSGSYNSPLHF